This passage covers 22 T cell receptor beta chains from one sample sequenced in a study of tumor and adjacent non-tumor tissue in lung cancer. Three rounds of nested PCR, following a modified ARM-PCR protocol, produced the TCRbeta library. TCRdb used MiXCR to reprocess the multiplex PCR reads, holding one entry per CDR3 protein. The sample lists some 71,000 distinct CDR3 sequences; 72% were seen once. RNA was extracted from bulk tissue without any cell sorting. Sequencing was performed on lung tumor tissue. These TCRs come from a woman in her forties with non-small cell lung cancer.

V usage is TRBV11-2 and J usage is TRBJ2-7; possibly TRBD1 for D (5 bases). CDR3 length equals 14 residues. In germline, CDR1 is SGHAT, CDR2 FQNNGV. V lost 11 bases to trimming and J lost 0 bases, with 17 bases between them. The CDR3 DNA reads as TGTGCCGACAGTTTAGTCTCAAACTCCTACGAGCAGTACTTC. Translation: CADSLVSNSYEQYF.

The rearrangement joins TRBV4-2 to TRBJ2-7; 7 nucleotides agree with TRBD1. Trimming cost V 5 bases and J 3 bases; bases outside gene matches: 10. Germline V lookup: CDR1 LGHNA, CDR2 YNFKEQ. This CDR3 contains 15 residues. The CDR3 loop reads CASSEGRDSLYEQYF. The CDR3 DNA reads as TGTGCCAGCAGCGAAGGCCGGGACAGCCTCTACGAGCAGTACTTC.

The rearrangement uses TRBV6-6 and TRBJ2-1; 7 bases map to TRBD1. J lost 1 base, V lost 10 bases, and 13 bases had no gene match. This CDR3 comprises 16 residues. Germline assignment: CDR1 MNHNY and CDR2 SVGAGI (reference sequence). The CDR3: CANSRQGQQSYNEQFF. For the CDR3, the DNA is TGTGCCAACAGCAGACAGGGACAACAATCCTACAATGAGCAGTTCTTC.

This clonotype was recorded once. One end of the junction varies from germline; a read error may be responsible. V usage is TRBV11-2 and J usage is TRBJ2-4, with 15 bases identical to TRBD2. The CDR3 spans 16 residues. Germline values: CDR1 SGHAT, CDR2 FQNNGV. The CDR3 region is CASNPGTSGGKDIQYF. The CDR3 DNA sequence: TGTGCCAGCAACCCGGGGACTAGCGGGGGGAAGGACATCCAGTACTTC.

On this clonotype: One end of the junction is discordant with germline, which a read error may explain. The chain is built from TRBV28 and TRBJ1-3, with D hard to call. Germline assignment: CDR1 MDHEN and CDR2 SYDVKM. CDR3 length equals 17 residues. The CDR3: CVSSSALGSRSVNTIYF. In DNA, the CDR3 is TGTGTCAGCAGTTCCGCCTTGGGGAGCCGGTCTGTGAACACCATATATTTT. The full variable domain, completed using reference TRBV28 and TRBJ1-3, is DVKVTQSSRYLVKRTGEKVFLECVQDMDHENMFWYRQDPGLGLRLIYFSYDVKMKEKGDIPEGYSVSREKKERFSLILESASTNQTSMYLCVSSSALGSRSVNTIYFGEGSWLTVV.

The rearrangement joins TRBV20-1 to TRBJ1-1, with D perhaps matching TRBD1 (5 bases). Germline assignment: CDR1 DFQATT and CDR2 SNEGSKA (reference sequence). V lost 1 base and J lost 0, with 15 bases in between. The CDR3 extends over 16 amino acids. The CDR3 coding sequence is TGCAGTGCTAGAGCTCCTACAGGATCAATGAACACTGAAGCTTTCTTT. Amino acid sequence: CSARAPTGSMNTEAFF.

On this clonotype itself: Given the absence of the conserved phenylalanine or tryptophan at the CDR3 end, a read error is likely. V usage is TRBV11-2 and J usage is TRBJ2-5, with 9 positions matching TRBD1. The CDR3 is 19 residues long. The V gene's germline CDR1 is SGHAT and CDR2 FQNNGV. Trimming took 1 base from V and 4 from J; bases not matched to a gene: 16. The CDR3 region has the DNA TGTGCCAGCAGCTTAGTGCTACACGCGAACAGGGGGCGTGGAGAGACCCAGTACTAC. Amino acid sequence: CASSLVLHANRGRGETQYY.

With regard to this clonotype: The junction departs from germline at one end; a sequencing error may be responsible. V usage is TRBV6-1 and J usage is TRBJ2-1, with 9 bases aligning to TRBD2. CDR1 is MNHNS, CDR2 SASEGT, per germline. The CDR3 has 15 residues. This CDR3 is CASRLAVEPYNVQFF. The DNA for the CDR3 is TGTGCCAGTAGACTAGCGGTGGAACCCTACAATGTGCAGTTCTTC.

As concerns this clonotype: Since no conserved phenylalanine or tryptophan closes the CDR3, a read error is the likely cause. It is unclear where the CDR3 begins or ends on the DNA, so no DNA is shown, and the CDR3 is as TCRdb lists it. The chain links TRBV4-1 to TRBJ2-7; the D call in the table, TRBD2, was not verified against the DNA. Germline loops: CDR1 MGHRA, CDR2 YSYEKL. With termini counted, the CDR3 has 15 amino acids. CDR3 sequence: CASSQTSGGTQERYL.

This clonotype was seen ten or more times. The chain carries TRBV10-1 and TRBJ1-2; D is uncertain. CDR3 length: 13 amino acids. The V end lost 0 bases, the J end lost 8 bases, and 10 bases lay between the germline ends. Per germline, CDR1 WNHNN and CDR2 SYGVQD (reference sequence). CDR3 residues: CASSESTGGGYTF. The DNA for the CDR3 is TGCGCCAGCAGTGAGTCGACGGGTGGCGGCTACACCTTC.

This sequence joins TRBV11-2 and TRBJ1-2, with 8 bases lining up with TRBD1. This CDR3 is built from 14 residues. Germline V gene lookup returns CDR1 SGHAT and CDR2 FQNNGV. CDR3 coding DNA: TGTACCATCAGCTTGCCTCAGGGGGCCTACGGTTACACCTTC. It is translated as CTISLPQGAYGYTF.

As to this clonotype: A junction boundary mismatches the germline segment, possibly from a read error. The rearrangement uses TRBV11-2 and TRBJ2-7, with 7 bases that match TRBD2. This CDR3 is built from 15 residues. Looked up from germline, CDR1 is SGHAT and CDR2 is FQNNGV. CDR3 DNA: TGTGCCAGCGGCACTCGGACTTGCGGGAGATACGAGCAATACTTC. As protein: CASGTRTCGRYEQYF.

The rearrangement joins TRBV2 to TRBJ2-5, with 10 bases fitting TRBD2. Germline CDR1 reads SNHLY; CDR2 reads FYNNEI. Unmatched junction bases numbered 16, after V lost 6 bases and J lost 9 bases. CDR3 length: 16 amino acids. This chain's CDR3 is CASSELAGTAGEAQYF. The DNA for the CDR3 is TGTGCCAGCAGCGAACTAGCGGGGACCGCCGGGGAGGCCCAGTACTTC.

About this clonotype itself: Being one base from a much bigger clone, this may be a read error. This chain connects TRBV30 to TRBJ2-3, with D possibly being TRBD1 or TRBD2 (5 bases each). There are 14 residues in the CDR3. CDR1 is GTSNPN and CDR2 is SVGIG in the germline V gene (reference sequence). This CDR3 reads CAWSVRGQGDMQYF. The CDR3 bases are TGTGCCTGGAGTGTACGGGGCCAAGGGGATATGCAGTATTTT.

This clonotype was seen at least ten times. The CDR3 reads CASSPGSFETQYF. In DNA, the CDR3 is TGCGCCAGCAGCCCGGGTAGCTTTGAGACCCAGTACTTC. This sequence joins TRBV5-1 and TRBJ2-5; D gene ambiguous. Trimming took 4 bases from V and 5 from J, leaving 12 bases between them. Germline V gene data show CDR1 as SGHRS and CDR2 as YFSETQ. CDR3 length equals 13 residues.

Regarding this clonotype: The junction differs from germline at one of its ends, possibly a read error. DNA of the CDR3: TGTGCCGGCAGCTCCAGCTTGAAGGTAGCCCCAAGGGCTAATGAAAAACTGTTTTTT. It specifies CAGSSSLKVAPRANEKLFF. The chain links TRBV11-2 to TRBJ1-4; the D is unclear. The CDR3 covers 19 residues. From germline, CDR1 is SGHAT and CDR2 FQNNGV.

This clonotype is classed as large. The gene calls are TRBV11-2 and TRBJ2-5; tentative D call: TRBD2 (5 bases). CDR1 is SGHAT, CDR2 FQNNGV, per germline. Trimming removed 2 bases from V and 1 base from J, with 11 bases in between. The CDR3 spans 15 residues. The CDR3 here is CASSLFAGIQETQYF. The CDR3 nucleotides are TGTGCCAGCAGCTTATTCGCCGGGATCCAAGAGACCCAGTACTTC.

This clonotype was detected ten times or more. The chain is built from TRBV4-1 and TRBJ1-1; tentatively, D is TRBD1 (5 bases). Trimming took off 4 bases at V and 4 bases at J, with 7 bases between the two ends. Per the germline V gene, CDR1 is MGHRA and CDR2 is YSYEKL. CDR3 length: 12 amino acids. Written as DNA, the CDR3 is TGCGCCAGCAGCCGGAGGGGCACTGAAGCTTTCTTT. This sequence encodes CASSRRGTEAFF.

The chain carries TRBV6-6 and TRBJ2-5; 9 bases are a match to TRBD1. The CDR3 loop spans 15 amino acids. V trimming: 6 bases; J trimming: 13 bases; junction bases outside the gene matches: 18. Germline CDR1 MNHNY, CDR2 SVGAGI (reference sequence). CDR3 loop: CASRRRDREWETRYF. The CDR3 nucleotides read TGTGCCAGCAGGAGACGGGACAGGGAGTGGGAGACCAGGTACTTC.

The chain links TRBV29-1 to TRBJ2-1; 7 bases are shared with TRBD1. Germline CDR1 SQVTM, CDR2 ANQGSEA. The CDR3 has 14 amino acids. The DNA of the CDR3 is TGCAGTGTCTCGGGACAGAGCGTCTACAATCAACAGTTCTTC. As protein: CSVSGQSVYNQQFF.

As to this clonotype: A read error may be the cause here, since a much bigger clone is one base away. V usage is TRBV20-1 and J usage is TRBJ2-3; 9 bases are shared with TRBD2. CDR1 is DFQATT, CDR2 SNEGSKA, per germline (reference sequence). The CDR3 runs to 16 residues. In DNA form, the CDR3 reads TGCAGTGCGAATGAAGCTAGCGGGGTTAGCATAGATACGCAGTATTTT. Its translation is CSANEASGVSIDTQYF.

Comments on this clonotype: At one of its ends the junction is not consistent with the germline gene, which may arise from a read error. The J gene is TRBJ2-1, the V gene TRBV10-2; D tentatively reads TRBD1 or TRBD2 (6 bases each). The CDR3 is 15 amino acids. From germline, CDR1 is WSHSY and CDR2 SAAADI. The CDR3 DNA follows: TGCGCCAGCAGCGAGGGTAGGGGGGTCTACAATGAACAGTTCTTC. Translated, it gives CASSEGRGVYNEQFF.